This entry concerns a single T cell receptor (beta chain). Its antigen is unidentified. The germline gene is not matched at one end of the junction; a read error may be the cause. This sample is drawn from a study of T cells in tuberculosis. General study findings and limits: Smaller alpha distances in active tuberculosis partly reflected shorter CDR3-alpha lengths.

Per germline, CDR1 SGHTA and CDR2 FQGNSA. The CDR3 loop spans 15 amino acids. This sample's time point: new active TB diagnosis, blood taken before or within 7 days of starting treatment. Produced via immunoSEQ multiplex PCR; TCRdb's table is partial and in-frame only. Here the sample spans some 31,000 clones, approximately 90% being singletons. The TCR comes from an adult with tuberculosis. The starting material was PBMCs, obtained at tuberculosis diagnosis. The chain employs TRBV7-2 and TRBJ2-4, with D tentatively TRBD2 (7 bases). Written as DNA, the CDR3 is TGTGCCAGCAGTTTAGAACAGGGAGGGCAAAACATTCAGTACTTC. Its protein is CASSLEQGGQNIQYF.